What follows are 20 T cell receptor beta chains derived from one specimen sequenced in a study of regulatory T cells in long-lasting Graves disease. As to time point: newly diagnosed GD, antithyroid drugs for less than 3 months. Isolated PBMC RNA provided the starting material for the TCR library. Assembly of TCR beta libraries relied on iRepertoire HTBI primers together with Arm-PCR of CDR3 regions. Using its own MiXCR run on the multiplex PCR reads, TCRdb lists one record per CDR3 protein. The data contain about 460,000 distinct CDR3 sequences, 12% to 15% of them singletons. Separately, the same data were catalogued under a study of T cells in Graves' hyperthyroidism and ophthalmopathy.

Material: peripheral blood mononuclear cells (PBMCs), obtained at new diagnosis, from a patient treated with antithyroid drugs. These TCRs come from a woman aged 45 to 65 with Graves disease.

This clonotype occurred a few times. This chain joins TRBV14 and TRBJ2-3; D ambiguous. With 1 base removed from V and 7 bases from J, the gap between germline ends came to 15 bases. Per germline, CDR1 SGHDN and CDR2 FVKESK. This CDR3 spans 15 amino acids. The CDR3 sequence is CASSQGFATTNTQYF. The CDR3 DNA reads as TGTGCCAGCAGCCAAGGGTTCGCCACTACAAATACGCAGTATTTT.

This clonotype showed up many times. This chain links TRBV7-9 with TRBJ2-5, with a weak D call TRBD1 (5 bases). The germline V gene has CDR1 SEHNR and CDR2 FQNEAQ (reference sequence). Trimming removed 1 base at V and 4 bases at J, with 16 bases between. The length of the CDR3 is 16 residues. The DNA of the CDR3 is TGTGCCAGCAGCTTAGTGCCCCTGGGGCCTGGAGAGACCCAGTACTTC. It codes for CASSLVPLGPGETQYF.

This sequence joins TRBV5-1 and TRBJ2-1, with 11 bases lining up with TRBD2. The CDR3 consists of 19 residues. V shed 1 base, J shed 0 bases, and the junction held 9 bases outside the gene matches. The germline gives CDR1 SGHRS, CDR2 YFSETQ. The CDR3 spells CASSLFGLAGGYSYNEQFF. Written as DNA, the CDR3 is TGCGCCAGCAGCTTGTTCGGACTAGCGGGCGGTTACTCCTACAATGAGCAGTTCTTC.

Ten or more counts support this clonotype. V usage is TRBV11-3 and J usage is TRBJ2-1; D possibly corresponds to TRBD1 (5 bases). Germline CDR1 and CDR2: SGHNT and YENEEA. Trimming stripped 1 base from V and 2 bases from J, with 9 bases between. The CDR3 runs 15 residues. The CDR3 loop is CASSLGQTTYNEQFF. As DNA, the CDR3 is TGTGCCAGCAGCTTAGGACAGACCACCTACAATGAGCAGTTCTTC.

There are many counts of this clonotype. V gene TRBV28 combines with J gene TRBJ2-7; 12 bases are a match to TRBD2. Germline assignment: CDR1 MDHEN and CDR2 SYDVKM. This CDR3 has 15 residues. The V segment lost 7 bases and the J segment 5 bases; nucleotides outside the gene matches: 9. The CDR3 is CASTLTSGSPHEQYF. The CDR3, as DNA: TGTGCCAGCACCCTGACTAGCGGGAGCCCCCACGAGCAGTACTTC.

This clonotype appeared many times. The J gene is TRBJ2-1, the V gene TRBV2, with D uncertain. With 8 bases removed from V and 4 bases from J, the gap between germline ends came to 6 bases. CDR3 length equals 11 residues. Germline V CDR1 and CDR2: SNHLY, FYNNEI. Written as DNA, the CDR3 is TGTGCCAGCGTCCAGTACAATGAGCAGTTCTTC. The encoded protein is CASVQYNEQFF.

This clonotype was detected ten times or more. This sequence joins TRBV3-1 and TRBJ1-1, with D uncertain. The CDR3 spans 15 residues. Germline V lookup: CDR1 LGHDT, CDR2 YNNKEL (reference sequence). Trimming took off 4 bases at V and 2 bases at J, with 14 bases between the two ends. The CDR3 DNA sequence: TGTGCCAGCAGCCGAAGGTGGCAGAGAAACACTGAAGCTTTCTTT. Translating it yields CASSRRWQRNTEAFF.

The V call is TRBV20-1, the J call TRBJ2-5, with D maybe TRBD2 (5 bases). Trimming shortened V by 4 bases and J by 1 base, and 16 bases separated the two germline ends. This CDR3 region has 15 residues. In germline, CDR1 is DFQATT, CDR2 SNEGSKA (reference sequence). CDR3 DNA: TGCAGTGCTACCCCCCTACTAGTGGCCCAAGAGACCCAGTACTTC. Its protein is CSATPLLVAQETQYF.

This clonotype was counted at least ten times. The CDR3 here is CASSQVWASGDTQYF. The CDR3 DNA reads TGCGCCAGCAGCCAAGTGTGGGCCAGCGGAGATACGCAGTATTTT. This chain connects TRBV4-1 to TRBJ2-3, with D maybe TRBD2 (5 bases). The V end lost 1 base, the J end lost 5 bases, and 13 bases lay between the germline ends. The CDR3 is made up of 15 amino acids. In germline, CDR1 is MGHRA, CDR2 YSYEKL.

To note about this clonotype: The junction and the germline gene differ at one end; a read error may be behind it. The chain combines TRBV5-1 with TRBJ2-3; D assignment may be TRBD1 or TRBD2 (5 bases each). The CDR3 has 13 residues. In germline, CDR1 is SGHRS, CDR2 YFSETQ. The CDR3 loop reads CASSQSGTGTQYF. The CDR3 DNA reads as TGCGCCAGCAGCCAAAGCGGCACAGGTACGCAGTATTTT. Supplemented by reference TRBV5-1 and TRBJ2-3, the full variable domain reads KAGVTQTPRYLIKTRGQQVTLSCSPISGHRSVSWYQQTPGQGLQFLFEYFSETQRNKGNFPGRFSGRQFSNSRSEMNVSTLELGDSALYLCASSQSGTGTQYFGPGTRLTVL.

Only a few counts were recorded for this clonotype. The chain recombines TRBV27 with TRBJ1-2, with a weak D call TRBD1 (5 bases). Germline V CDR1 and CDR2: MNHEY, SMNVEV (reference sequence). The CDR3 covers 14 residues. V was cut by 3 bases and J by 2 bases, with 10 bases left in between. The CDR3 loop is CASSFTRANYGYTF. In nucleotides, the CDR3 is TGTGCCAGCAGTTTCACCAGGGCGAACTATGGCTACACCTTC.

This clonotype was recorded at least ten times. The chain links TRBV6-5 to TRBJ2-2; D is unclear. CDR1 and CDR2 from the germline V gene are MNHEY and SVGAGI. Trimming shortened V by 1 base and J by 4 bases, and 4 bases separated the two germline ends. The CDR3 has 13 residues. CDR3 protein: CASSYFFTGELFF. CDR3 nucleotide sequence: TGTGCCAGCAGTTACTTCTTCACCGGGGAGCTGTTTTTT.

This clonotype has at least ten counts. V is TRBV2 and J is TRBJ2-1; 13 bases line up with TRBD2. The CDR3 extends over 15 amino acids. The ends lost 4 bases at V and 8 bases at J; junction bases unmatched: 5. Germline loops: CDR1 SNHLY, CDR2 FYNNEI. The DNA of the CDR3 is TGTGCCAGCAGTGTCCCGACTAGCGGGAGGTATGAGCAGTTCTTC. Amino acids: CASSVPTSGRYEQFF. The whole variable domain, filled in from reference TRBV2 and TRBJ2-1, reads EPEVTQTPSHQVTQMGQEVILRCVPISNHLYFYWYRQILGQKVEFLVSFYNNEISEKSEIFDDQFSVERPDGSNFTLKIRSTKLEDSAMYFCASSVPTSGRYEQFFGPGTRLTVL.

This clonotype was observed at least ten times. J is TRBJ2-1 and V is TRBV5-1; D unresolved. Trimming took off 0 bases at V and 5 bases at J, with 21 bases between the two ends. Germline V gene lookup returns CDR1 SGHRS and CDR2 YFSETQ. The CDR3 covers 18 residues. The CDR3 DNA sequence: TGCGCCAGCAGCTTGGCCGGCCCCCGGACGAGGCCTAACAATGAGCAGTTCTTC. It encodes CASSLAGPRTRPNNEQFF.

This clonotype showed up just a few times. The chain combines TRBV20-1 with TRBJ2-1, with TRBD2 matching over 9 bases. The CDR3 is made up of 15 amino acids. CDR1 is DFQATT and CDR2 is SNEGSKA in the germline V gene (reference sequence). Trimming cost V 1 base and J 4 bases; bases outside gene matches: 5. CDR3 sequence reads: CSARGRTSVYNEQFF. CDR3 nucleotides: TGCAGTGCTAGAGGACGGACTAGCGTTTACAATGAGCAGTTCTTC.

This chain links TRBV20-1 with TRBJ2-1; TRBD2 matches at 13 bases. This CDR3 is 15 amino acids long. V shed 6 bases, J shed 7 bases, and the junction held 9 bases outside the gene matches. CDR1 is DFQATT and CDR2 is SNEGSKA in the germline V gene (reference sequence). The CDR3 nucleotides read TGCAGTGCCACTACGGGACTAGCGGGAAAAAATGAGCAGTTCTTC. It translates to CSATTGLAGKNEQFF.

A remark on this clonotype: No conserved phenylalanine or tryptophan is present at the end of the CDR3, so a read error is the likely explanation. The V and J genes are TRBV4-1 and TRBJ2-1; 8 bases fit TRBD1. Looked up from germline, CDR1 is MGHRA and CDR2 is YSYEKL. The V segment lost 4 bases and the J segment 4 bases; nucleotides outside the gene matches: 12. The CDR3 has 17 amino acids. CDR3 loop: CASSPRPQGARYNEQFS. CDR3 DNA: TGCGCCAGCAGCCCGCGCCCTCAGGGGGCGCGATACAATGAGCAGTTCTCC.

This chain uses TRBV6-2 or TRBV6-3 with TRBJ1-5; D not resolved. Trimming cost V 5 bases and J 0 bases, with 8 bases left between them. Germline V lookup: CDR1 MNHEY, CDR2 SVGEGT. The CDR3 totals 14 residues. CDR3 in amino acids: CASSKDYSNQPQHF. CDR3 DNA sequence: TGTGCCAGCAGTAAGGACTATAGCAATCAGCCCCAGCATTTT.

Concerning this clonotype: At one end, the junction sequence differs from germline, possibly due to a read error. The chain has TRBV18 and TRBJ2-7; 7 bases line up with TRBD2. Germline assignment: CDR1 KGHSH and CDR2 LQKENI. This CDR3 has 15 residues. This CDR3 is CAGSPGSGTGYKQYF. Here the CDR3 DNA reads TGTGCCGGCTCACCAGGGAGCGGGACGGGTTACAAGCAGTACTTC. Variable domain in full (rest from reference TRBV18 and TRBJ2-7): NAGVMQNPRHLVRRRGQEARLRCSPMKGHSHVYWYRQLPEEGLKFMVYLQKENIIDESGMPKERFSAEFPKEGPSILRIQQVVRGDSAAYFCAGSPGSGTGYKQYFGPGTRLTVT.

Many counts were recorded for this clonotype. CDR3 sequence reads: CASSLGQGEVQPQHF. The CDR3, as DNA: TGTGCCAGCAGTTTAGGGCAGGGCGAGGTTCAGCCCCAGCATTTT. The chain employs TRBV12-3 or TRBV12-4 and TRBJ1-5, with D possibly TRBD1 on 5 matching bases. The CDR3 consists of 15 residues. Between the trimmed V and J ends, which lost 1 base and 6 bases, there was a span of 13 bases.